This T cell receptor beta chain was recovered during a study of metastatic and nonmetastatic thyroid tumors. Study at large: Repertoires from malignant and benign thyroid patients were compared across blood and tumor or nodule tissue.

Thyroid surgery had not been preceded by any treatment in any patient. V lost 1 base to trimming and J lost 3 bases; unmatched junction nucleotides: 4. CDR1 SGHRS and CDR2 YFSETQ come from the germline V gene. The CDR3 is 16 residues long. This clone showed up many times. Its antigen remains unidentified. Points from the study as a whole: Within blood and tumor, benign nodules reportedly had significantly lower TCR beta diversity than malignant thyroid tumors did.

Original methodology: In papillary thyroid cancer, a distant-metastasis classifier was built using CDR3 differences across clinicopathological groups. TCRdb reanalyzed the PCR reads via MiXCR. These V and J calls originate from TCRdb's pipeline instead of the authors' own analysis. The sample records 30,000 to 40,000 clones, 13% being singletons. The receptor was isolated from a female donor with papillary thyroid cancer or a benign thyroid nodule (not recorded which). Some clones in this sample may be carry-over from other donors' samples. The chain links TRBV5-1 to TRBJ2-2; 9 bases align to TRBD2. The sample was blood. The chain's CDR3 is CASSLSTSGYTGELFF. The CDR3, as DNA: TGCGCCAGCAGCTTGAGTACTAGCGGGTACACCGGGGAGCTGTTTTTT.